Listed below are T cell receptor beta chains from one sample, sequenced in a study of T cell responses to AZD1222 COVID-19 vaccine. This table comes from immunoSEQ multiplex PCR, and its TCRdb copy is limited to in-frame clones, with some not included. The table includes about 120,000 clones, approximately 93% detected once. The material sequenced was peripheral blood, taken on day 0 of AZD1222 vaccination. The receptors shown here come from an adult in good health. CDR3s include the opening cysteine and the closing phenylalanine or tryptophan. The D gene is left open where the match is weak. A row's size may be missing; if present it is once, few, many or a size class.

clone_size: NA; v_call: TRBV27; j_call: TRBJ2-2; d_call: TRBD2; cdr3_nt: TGTGCCAGCCGGTGGACTAGCGGGACCGGGGAGCTGTTTTTT; cdr3_aa: CASRWTSGTGELFF
clone_size: NA; v_call: TRBV7-9; j_call: TRBJ1-2; d_call: NA; cdr3_nt: TGTGCCAGCAGCCATCCCGGGACTAACTATGGCTACACCTTC; cdr3_aa: CASSHPGTNYGYTF
clone_size: NA; v_call: TRBV5-5; j_call: TRBJ2-1; d_call: TRBD1; cdr3_nt: TGTGCCAGCAGCCTGACAGGGGACGGGTACAATGAGCAGTTCTTC; cdr3_aa: CASSLTGDGYNEQFF
clone_size: NA; v_call: TRBV28; j_call: TRBJ2-2; d_call: NA; cdr3_nt: TGTGCCAGCAGTCCCGCCAGCGGGAACACCGGGGAGCTGTTTTTT; cdr3_aa: CASSPASGNTGELFF
clone_size: NA; v_call: TRBV28; j_call: TRBJ2-7; d_call: NA; cdr3_nt: TGTGCCAGCAGTTTGGGGACTTACGAGCAGTACTTC; cdr3_aa: CASSLGTYEQYF
clone_size: NA; v_call: TRBV12-5; j_call: TRBJ1-1; d_call: TRBD1; cdr3_nt: TGTGCTAGTGGCCGCCGGGACAGGGGGATTATTGAAGCTTTCTTT; cdr3_aa: CASGRRDRGIIEAFF
clone_size: few; v_call: TRBV9; j_call: TRBJ2-5; d_call: NA; cdr3_nt: TGTGCCAGCAGCGGCGGAGAGACCCAGTACTTC; cdr3_aa: CASSGGETQYF
clone_size: NA; v_call: TRBV9; j_call: TRBJ2-1; d_call: TRBD2; cdr3_nt: TGTGCCAGCAGCGTAGGGACTAGCGGTGACAATGAGCAGTTCTTC; cdr3_aa: CASSVGTSGDNEQFF
clone_size: NA; v_call: TRBV28; j_call: TRBJ1-4; d_call: NA; cdr3_nt: TGTGCCAGCAGTTTTTTAGGGGCGAATGAAAAACTGTTTTTT; cdr3_aa: CASSFLGANEKLFF
clone_size: NA; v_call: TRBV28; j_call: TRBJ1-5; d_call: TRBD1; cdr3_nt: TGTGCCAGCAGTCCCCTCCGACAGGGAGGCAATCAGCCCCAGCATTTT; cdr3_aa: CASSPLRQGGNQPQHF
clone_size: NA; v_call: TRBV7-9; j_call: TRBJ2-3; d_call: TRBD1; cdr3_nt: TGTGCCAGCAGCCTAACCGGGACAGGGGAGGATACGCAGTATTTT; cdr3_aa: CASSLTGTGEDTQYF
clone_size: NA; v_call: TRBV27; j_call: TRBJ1-5; d_call: NA; cdr3_nt: TGTGCCAGCGCGTCCAGGGGACCCGGAGTAGATCAGCCCCAGCATTTT; cdr3_aa: CASASRGPGVDQPQHF
clone_size: NA; v_call: TRBV29-1; j_call: TRBJ2-3; d_call: NA; cdr3_nt: TGCAGCGTTGAAAGCGGCACAGATACGCAGTATTTT; cdr3_aa: CSVESGTDTQYF
clone_size: NA; v_call: TRBV15; j_call: TRBJ2-1; d_call: NA; cdr3_nt: TGTGCCACCAGCAGAAGCGGAGTAGTCCCACTCTCCTACAATGAGCAGTTCTTC; cdr3_aa: CATSRSGVVPLSYNEQFF
clone_size: NA; v_call: TRBV19; j_call: TRBJ1-3; d_call: NA; cdr3_nt: TGTGCCAGTAGTAACACCCGGGCTGCCTCTGGAAACACCATATATTTT; cdr3_aa: CASSNTRAASGNTIYF
clone_size: NA; v_call: TRBV27; j_call: TRBJ1-1; d_call: TRBD1; cdr3_nt: TGTGCCAGCACGAGACAGGGGAACACTGAAGCTTTCTTT; cdr3_aa: CASTRQGNTEAFF
clone_size: NA; v_call: TRBV3-1/TRBV3-2; j_call: TRBJ1-2; d_call: NA; cdr3_nt: TGTGCCAGCAGCCAAGGGAGGGGACCTTCTTCGATTGGCTACACCTTC; cdr3_aa: CASSQGRGPSSIGYTF
clone_size: once; v_call: TRBV5-6; j_call: TRBJ1-3; d_call: NA; cdr3_nt: TGTGCCAGCAGCCGATCCGGGGGGGGCACTGGAAACACCATATATTTT; cdr3_aa: CASSRSGGGTGNTIYF
clone_size: few; v_call: TRBV18; j_call: TRBJ1-5; d_call: TRBD1; cdr3_nt: TGTGCCAGCTCACCGTCGACAGGGGGCTTCAATCAGCCCCAGCATTTT; cdr3_aa: CASSPSTGGFNQPQHF
clone_size: NA; v_call: TRBV6-5; j_call: TRBJ1-4; d_call: NA; cdr3_nt: TGTGCCAGCACGGTTGGCAGAAACGGTGAAAAACTGTTTTTT; cdr3_aa: CASTVGRNGEKLFF
clone_size: NA; v_call: TRBV20-1; j_call: TRBJ1-1; d_call: NA; cdr3_nt: TGCAGTGCTAGTCCGTCTGGCACTGAAGCTTTCTTT; cdr3_aa: CSASPSGTEAFF
clone_size: NA; v_call: TRBV27; j_call: TRBJ2-2; d_call: TRBD2; cdr3_nt: TGTGCCAGCAGTCCCCATAGCGGGAGGTATAACACCGGGGAGCTGTTTTTT; cdr3_aa: CASSPHSGRYNTGELFF
clone_size: NA; v_call: TRBV29-1; j_call: TRBJ2-7; d_call: TRBD2; cdr3_nt: TGCAGCGTCACGCCCGGGACTAGCGGTTACGAGCAGTACTTC; cdr3_aa: CSVTPGTSGYEQYF
clone_size: NA; v_call: TRBV28; j_call: TRBJ2-5; d_call: TRBD2; cdr3_nt: TGTGCCAGCAGTTTGACTAGCGGGAAAGAGACCCAGTACTTC; cdr3_aa: CASSLTSGKETQYF
clone_size: NA; v_call: TRBV5-1; j_call: TRBJ2-7; d_call: TRBD2; cdr3_nt: TGCGCCAGCAGCTTGGGATGGACTAGCGGCTCCTACGAGCAGTACTTC; cdr3_aa: CASSLGWTSGSYEQYF
clone_size: NA; v_call: TRBV30; j_call: TRBJ1-3; d_call: TRBD1; cdr3_nt: TGTGCCTGGGGTCTGGGACAGCTCGGAAACACCATATATTTT; cdr3_aa: CAWGLGQLGNTIYF
clone_size: NA; v_call: TRBV28; j_call: TRBJ2-3; d_call: TRBD2; cdr3_nt: TGTGCCAGCAGTTTATGGGTCCGGGAGGCCACAGATACGCAGTATTTT; cdr3_aa: CASSLWVREATDTQYF
clone_size: NA; v_call: TRBV28; j_call: TRBJ2-7; d_call: NA; cdr3_nt: TGTGCCAGCAGTTTAACGCCAGGGAAATACGAGCAGTACTTC; cdr3_aa: CASSLTPGKYEQYF
clone_size: NA; v_call: TRBV28; j_call: TRBJ1-3; d_call: NA; cdr3_nt: TGTGCCAGCAGTCTACATGGCTCTGGAAACACCATATATTTT; cdr3_aa: CASSLHGSGNTIYF
clone_size: NA; v_call: TRBV7-9; j_call: TRBJ1-1; d_call: NA; cdr3_nt: TGTGCCAGCAGCGCCATCCGAGGGGGTTTCACTGAAGCTTTCTTT; cdr3_aa: CASSAIRGGFTEAFF
clone_size: NA; v_call: TRBV27; j_call: TRBJ2-7; d_call: TRBD2; cdr3_nt: TGTGCCAGCAGTTTATATGGGACTAGCGGGTCTGAGCAGTACTTC; cdr3_aa: CASSLYGTSGSEQYF
clone_size: NA; v_call: TRBV7-8; j_call: TRBJ2-7; d_call: NA; cdr3_nt: TGTGCCAGCAGCTTAGGGCTCCGCGACGAGCAGTACTTC; cdr3_aa: CASSLGLRDEQYF
clone_size: NA; v_call: TRBV19; j_call: TRBJ1-5; d_call: NA; cdr3_nt: TGTGCCAGTAGTATTTCTACCAGTCGCAATCAGCCCCAGCATTTT; cdr3_aa: CASSISTSRNQPQHF
clone_size: few; v_call: TRBV11-2; j_call: TRBJ2-1; d_call: TRBD2; cdr3_nt: TGTGCCAGCAGCTTAGGACTAGCGGGAGGCAGGCACTCTAATGAGCAGTTCTTC; cdr3_aa: CASSLGLAGGRHSNEQFF
clone_size: NA; v_call: TRBV15; j_call: TRBJ2-4; d_call: TRBD1; cdr3_nt: TGTGCCACCAGCCCAATGCCCCAGGGGGCCGGGAACATTCAGTACTTC; cdr3_aa: CATSPMPQGAGNIQYF
clone_size: NA; v_call: TRBV28; j_call: TRBJ2-2; d_call: NA; cdr3_nt: TGTGCCAGCAGTTTTTTAGCCATGACGATCGGGGAGCTGTTTTTT; cdr3_aa: CASSFLAMTIGELFF
clone_size: NA; v_call: TRBV10-3; j_call: TRBJ2-2; d_call: TRBD2; cdr3_nt: TGTGCCATTGCTAGCGGGAGGGCTGACACCGGGGAGCTGTTTTTT; cdr3_aa: CAIASGRADTGELFF
clone_size: NA; v_call: TRBV2; j_call: TRBJ1-1; d_call: NA; cdr3_nt: TGTGCCAGCAGAGATCTTACAAAGGGCGACACTGAAGCTTTCTTT; cdr3_aa: CASRDLTKGDTEAFF
clone_size: NA; v_call: TRBV7-9; j_call: TRBJ1-3; d_call: NA; cdr3_nt: TGTGCCAGCAGCTTAGCGGTCGGGGGGTCCAGAAACACCATATATTTT; cdr3_aa: CASSLAVGGSRNTIYF
clone_size: NA; v_call: TRBV19; j_call: TRBJ1-2; d_call: NA; cdr3_nt: TGTGCCAGTAGTATAACCGGCCCAGAGTCCATCTATGGCTACACCTTC; cdr3_aa: CASSITGPESIYGYTF
clone_size: NA; v_call: TRBV18; j_call: TRBJ2-7; d_call: NA; cdr3_nt: TGTGCCAGCTCACCCGCCATTGGCGAGCAGTACTTC; cdr3_aa: CASSPAIGEQYF
clone_size: NA; v_call: TRBV7-2; j_call: TRBJ1-1; d_call: NA; cdr3_nt: TGTGCCAGCAGCTTTTTTGGAGGGGACACTGAAGCTTTCTTT; cdr3_aa: CASSFFGGDTEAFF
clone_size: NA; v_call: TRBV4-2; j_call: TRBJ2-1; d_call: NA; cdr3_nt: TGTGCCAGCACCGAAAGGGAAGGTAACCAGTTCTTC; cdr3_aa: CASTEREGNQFF
clone_size: NA; v_call: TRBV27; j_call: TRBJ2-2; d_call: NA; cdr3_nt: TGTGCCAGCAGTTTATCCTATCATACCGGGGAGCTGTTTTTT; cdr3_aa: CASSLSYHTGELFF
clone_size: once; v_call: TRBV9; j_call: TRBJ2-7; d_call: NA; cdr3_nt: TGTGCCAGCAGCGTAGACCAGGGCGGGGAGCAGTACTTC; cdr3_aa: CASSVDQGGEQYF
clone_size: once; v_call: TRBV6-5; j_call: TRBJ2-7; d_call: TRBD2; cdr3_nt: TGTGCCAGCAGTTACTCGAGGCGGGAGTGGTCCTACGAGCAGTACTTC; cdr3_aa: CASSYSRREWSYEQYF
clone_size: NA; v_call: TRBV19; j_call: TRBJ2-7; d_call: NA; cdr3_nt: TGTGCCAGTAGTCTAACAGGCGGATTCCCCGAGCAGTACTTC; cdr3_aa: CASSLTGGFPEQYF
clone_size: NA; v_call: TRBV10-1; j_call: TRBJ2-1; d_call: NA; cdr3_nt: TGCGCCAGCTCGTGGGGGAATGAGCAGTTCTTC; cdr3_aa: CASSWGNEQFF
clone_size: NA; v_call: TRBV3-1/TRBV3-2; j_call: TRBJ2-2; d_call: NA; cdr3_nt: TGTGCCAGCAGCACGGCCCCGGGGACCGGGGAGCTGTTTTTT; cdr3_aa: CASSTAPGTGELFF
clone_size: NA; v_call: TRBV13; j_call: TRBJ1-2; d_call: TRBD1; cdr3_nt: TGTGCCAGCAGCTTAGGCCTTCGGCAGGGGGGAAACTATGGCTACACCTTC; cdr3_aa: CASSLGLRQGGNYGYTF
clone_size: NA; v_call: TRBV5-1; j_call: TRBJ2-7; d_call: NA; cdr3_nt: TGCGCCAGCAGCTTATTGGAAAACTCCTACGAGCAGTACTTC; cdr3_aa: CASSLLENSYEQYF
clone_size: NA; v_call: TRBV7-9; j_call: TRBJ1-1; d_call: NA; cdr3_nt: TGTGCCAGCAGCTCCAACGCAGGGAGCGCTGAAGCTTTCTTT; cdr3_aa: CASSSNAGSAEAFF
clone_size: NA; v_call: TRBV6-5; j_call: TRBJ1-2; d_call: NA; cdr3_nt: TGTGCCAGCAGCCCAACCGCTATGCGCTACACCTTC; cdr3_aa: CASSPTAMRYTF
clone_size: NA; v_call: TRBV29-1; j_call: TRBJ1-4; d_call: TRBD1; cdr3_nt: TGCAGCGTTGCCCAGGGACAGGGTAATGAAAAACTGTTTTTT; cdr3_aa: CSVAQGQGNEKLFF
clone_size: NA; v_call: TRBV6-2/TRBV6-3; j_call: TRBJ2-2; d_call: NA; cdr3_nt: TGTGCCAGCAGTTACTACTTTAACACCGGGGAGCTGTTTTTT; cdr3_aa: CASSYYFNTGELFF